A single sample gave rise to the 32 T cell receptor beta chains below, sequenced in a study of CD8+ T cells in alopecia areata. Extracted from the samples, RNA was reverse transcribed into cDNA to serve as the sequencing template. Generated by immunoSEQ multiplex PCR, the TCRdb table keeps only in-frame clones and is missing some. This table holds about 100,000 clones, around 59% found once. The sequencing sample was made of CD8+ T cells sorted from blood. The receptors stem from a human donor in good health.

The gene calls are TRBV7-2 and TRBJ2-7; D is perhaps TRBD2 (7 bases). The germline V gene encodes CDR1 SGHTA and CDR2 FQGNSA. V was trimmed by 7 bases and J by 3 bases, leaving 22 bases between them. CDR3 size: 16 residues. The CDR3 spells CASTEGGTREYYEQYF. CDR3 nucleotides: TGTGCCAGCACCGAGGGAGGGACACGCGAATACTACGAGCAGTACTTC. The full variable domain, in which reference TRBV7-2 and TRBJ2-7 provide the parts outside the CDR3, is GAGVSQSPSNKVTEKGKDVELRCDPISGHTALYWYRQSLGQGLEFLIYFQGNSAPDKSGLPSDRFSAERTGGSVSTLTIQRTQQEDSAVYLCASTEGGTREYYEQYFGPGTRLTVT.

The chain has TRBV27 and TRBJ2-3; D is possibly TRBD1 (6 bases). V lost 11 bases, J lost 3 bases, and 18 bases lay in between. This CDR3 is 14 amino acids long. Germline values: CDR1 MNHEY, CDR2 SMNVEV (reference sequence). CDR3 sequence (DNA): TGTGCCGCACCGTGGGGGCCTACTACAGATACGCAGTATTTT. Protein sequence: CAAPWGPTTDTQYF.

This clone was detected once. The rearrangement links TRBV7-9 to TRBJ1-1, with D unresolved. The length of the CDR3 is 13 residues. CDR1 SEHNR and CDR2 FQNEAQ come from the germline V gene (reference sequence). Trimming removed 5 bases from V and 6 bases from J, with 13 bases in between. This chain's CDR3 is CASSPGPYPEAFF. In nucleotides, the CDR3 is TGTGCCAGCAGCCCCGGGCCCTACCCTGAAGCTTTCTTT. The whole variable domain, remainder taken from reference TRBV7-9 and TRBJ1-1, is DTGVSQNPRHKITKRGQNVTFRCDPISEHNRLYWYRQTLGQGPEFLTYFQNEAQLEKSRLLSDRFSAERPKGSFSTLEIQRTEQGDSAMYLCASSPGPYPEAFFGQGTRLTVV.

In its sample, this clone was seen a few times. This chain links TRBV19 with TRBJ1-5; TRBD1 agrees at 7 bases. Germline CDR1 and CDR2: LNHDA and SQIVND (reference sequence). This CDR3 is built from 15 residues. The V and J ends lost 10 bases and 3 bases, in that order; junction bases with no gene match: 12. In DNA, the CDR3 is TGTGCCACCCGTGACAGGGAGGACTTCAATCAGCCCCAGCATTTT. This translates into CATRDREDFNQPQHF.

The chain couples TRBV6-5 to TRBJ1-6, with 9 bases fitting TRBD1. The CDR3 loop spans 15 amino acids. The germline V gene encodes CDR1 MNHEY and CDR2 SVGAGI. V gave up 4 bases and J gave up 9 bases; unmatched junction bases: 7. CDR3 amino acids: CASSFLGTGTSPLHF. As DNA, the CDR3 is TGTGCCAGCAGTTTTCTCGGGACAGGGACTTCACCCCTCCACTTT.

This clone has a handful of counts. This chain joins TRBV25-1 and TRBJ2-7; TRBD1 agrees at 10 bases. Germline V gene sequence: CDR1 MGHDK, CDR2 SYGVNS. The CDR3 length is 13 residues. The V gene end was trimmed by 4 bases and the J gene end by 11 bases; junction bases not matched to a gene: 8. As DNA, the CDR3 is TGTGCCAGCAGTGCAGGGACAGGGGCCCAGGAGTACTTC. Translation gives CASSAGTGAQEYF.

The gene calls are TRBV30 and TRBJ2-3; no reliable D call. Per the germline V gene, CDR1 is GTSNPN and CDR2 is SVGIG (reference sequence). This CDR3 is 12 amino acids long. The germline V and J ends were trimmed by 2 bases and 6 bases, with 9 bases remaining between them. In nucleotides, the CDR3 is TGTGCCTGGAGTCGCCCCGGGGATACGCAGTATTTT. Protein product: CAWSRPGDTQYF. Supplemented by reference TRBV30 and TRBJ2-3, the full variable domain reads SQTIHQWPATLVQPVGSPLSLECTVEGTSNPNLYWYRQAAGRGLQLLFYSVGIGQISSEVPQNLSASRPQDRQFILSSKKLLLSDSGFYLCAWSRPGDTQYFGPGTRLTVL.

The CDR3 DNA follows: TGCAGCGGGTGGCTGGGGTTGACCGGGGAGCTGTTTTTT. Residues: CSGWLGLTGELFF. This rearrangement joins TRBV29-1 to TRBJ2-2; no definite D call. Germline CDR1 is SQVTM and CDR2 is ANQGSEA. V lost 7 bases and J 5 bases, leaving 14 bases between the germline ends. The CDR3 totals 13 residues.

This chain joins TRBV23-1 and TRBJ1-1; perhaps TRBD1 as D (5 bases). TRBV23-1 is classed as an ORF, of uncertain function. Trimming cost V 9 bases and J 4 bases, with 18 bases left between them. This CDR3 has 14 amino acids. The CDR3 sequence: CARPRASGSTEAFF. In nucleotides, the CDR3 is TGCGCCAGGCCTAGAGCCTCAGGGAGCACTGAAGCTTTCTTT.

CDR3 amino acids: CASSQSEPVRAKNIQYF. Here the CDR3 DNA reads TGCGCCAGCAGTCAATCGGAACCAGTTCGCGCCAAAAACATTCAGTACTTC. The J gene is TRBJ2-4, the V gene TRBV23-1; D unclear. TRBV23-1 counts as an open reading frame of uncertain function. This CDR3 comprises 17 residues. Deletions cut 0 bases from V and 1 base from J, with 13 bases between.

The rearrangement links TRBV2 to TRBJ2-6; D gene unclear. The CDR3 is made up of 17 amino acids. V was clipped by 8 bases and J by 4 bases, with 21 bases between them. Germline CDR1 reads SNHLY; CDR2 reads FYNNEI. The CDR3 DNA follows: TGTGCCAGCGGCGTACAGTGGGTAGCAGTGGGGGCCAACGTCCTGACTTTC. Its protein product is CASGVQWVAVGANVLTF.

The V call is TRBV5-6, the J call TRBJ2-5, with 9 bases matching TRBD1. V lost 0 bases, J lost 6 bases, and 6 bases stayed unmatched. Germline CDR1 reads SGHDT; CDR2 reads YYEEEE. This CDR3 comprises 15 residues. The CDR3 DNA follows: TGTGCCAGCAGCTTGGTGGGACAGGGTTCTCAGACCCAGTACTTC. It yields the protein CASSLVGQGSQTQYF.

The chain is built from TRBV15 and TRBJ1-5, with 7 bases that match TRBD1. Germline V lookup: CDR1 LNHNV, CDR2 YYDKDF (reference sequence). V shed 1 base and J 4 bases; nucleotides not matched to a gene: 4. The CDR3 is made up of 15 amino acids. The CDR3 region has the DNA TGTGCCACCAGCAGAGGGGGGACAGTGAATCAGCCCCAGCATTTT. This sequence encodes CATSRGGTVNQPQHF.

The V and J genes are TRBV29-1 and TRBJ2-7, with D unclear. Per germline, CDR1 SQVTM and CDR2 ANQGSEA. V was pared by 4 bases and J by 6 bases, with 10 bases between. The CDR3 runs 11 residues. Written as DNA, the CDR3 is TGCAGCGTTGGAATCACGCGCGAGCAGTACTTC. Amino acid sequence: CSVGITREQYF.

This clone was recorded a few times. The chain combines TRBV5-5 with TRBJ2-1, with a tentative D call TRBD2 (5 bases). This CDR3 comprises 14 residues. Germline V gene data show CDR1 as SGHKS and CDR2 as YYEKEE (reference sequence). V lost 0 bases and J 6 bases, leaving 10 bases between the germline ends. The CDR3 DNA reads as TGTGCCAGCAGCTTGGCCTTCACTAGCAATGAGCAGTTCTTC. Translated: CASSLAFTSNEQFF.

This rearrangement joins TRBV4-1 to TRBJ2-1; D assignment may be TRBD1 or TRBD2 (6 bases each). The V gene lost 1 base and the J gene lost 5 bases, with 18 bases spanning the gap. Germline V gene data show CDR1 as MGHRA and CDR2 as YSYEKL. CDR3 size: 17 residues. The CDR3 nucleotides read TGCGCCAGCAGCCAAGGGGGGGTCCAGGGGTTTCACAATGAGCAGTTCTTC. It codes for CASSQGGVQGFHNEQFF.

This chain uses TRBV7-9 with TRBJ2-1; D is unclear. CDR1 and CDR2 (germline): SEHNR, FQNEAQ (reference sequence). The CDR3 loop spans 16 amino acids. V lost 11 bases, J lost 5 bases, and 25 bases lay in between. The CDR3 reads CAGTTEWERLNNEQFF. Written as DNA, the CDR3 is TGTGCCGGAACCACCGAGTGGGAACGCCTGAACAATGAGCAGTTCTTC.

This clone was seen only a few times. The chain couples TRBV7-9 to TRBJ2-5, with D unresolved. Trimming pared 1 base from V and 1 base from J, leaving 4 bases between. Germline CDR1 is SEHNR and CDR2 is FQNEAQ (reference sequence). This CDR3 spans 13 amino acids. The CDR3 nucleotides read TGTGCCAGCAGCTTAGAAGGCCAAGAGACCCAGTACTTC. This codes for CASSLEGQETQYF.

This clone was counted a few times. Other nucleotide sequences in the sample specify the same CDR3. CDR3 bases: TGTGCCAGCAGTCCTGGGCCTAACTATGGCTACACCTTC. Encoded protein: CASSPGPNYGYTF. J is TRBJ1-2 and V is TRBV28; D gene ambiguous. Deletions cut 5 bases from V and 0 bases from J, with 7 bases between. Germline assignment: CDR1 MDHEN and CDR2 SYDVKM. This CDR3 comprises 13 residues.

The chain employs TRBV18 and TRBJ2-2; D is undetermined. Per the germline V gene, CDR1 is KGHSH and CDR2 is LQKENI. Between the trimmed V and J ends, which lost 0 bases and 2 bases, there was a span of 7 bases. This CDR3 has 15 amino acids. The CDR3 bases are TGTGCCAGCTCACCACCGGTTACAAACACCGGGGAGCTGTTTTTT. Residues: CASSPPVTNTGELFF. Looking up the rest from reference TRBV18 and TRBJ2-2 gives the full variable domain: NAGVMQNPRHLVRRRGQEARLRCSPMKGHSHVYWYRQLPEEGLKFMVYLQKENIIDESGMPKERFSAEFPKEGPSILRIQQVVRGDSAAYFCASSPPVTNTGELFFGEGSRLTVL.

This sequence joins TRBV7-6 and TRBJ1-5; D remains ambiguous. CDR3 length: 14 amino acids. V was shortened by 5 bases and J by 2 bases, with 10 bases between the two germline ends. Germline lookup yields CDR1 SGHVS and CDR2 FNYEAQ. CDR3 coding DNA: TGTGCCAGCAGCGCGGAGGCGGGCAATCAGCCCCAGCATTTT. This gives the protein CASSAEAGNQPQHF.

The CDR3 DNA reads TGCGCCAGCAGCCAAGATGGGGTGATGTCCACCGGGGAGCTGTTTTTT. It specifies CASSQDGVMSTGELFF. The chain links TRBV4-1 to TRBJ2-2; D not resolved. CDR3 length equals 16 residues. V dropped 0 bases and J dropped 4 bases, with 12 bases sitting between them. Germline CDR1 MGHRA, CDR2 YSYEKL.

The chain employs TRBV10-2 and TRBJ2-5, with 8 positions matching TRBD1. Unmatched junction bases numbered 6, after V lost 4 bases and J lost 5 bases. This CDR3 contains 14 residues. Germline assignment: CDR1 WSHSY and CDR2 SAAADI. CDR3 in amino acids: CASSGYRGLETQYF. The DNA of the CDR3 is TGCGCCAGCAGTGGGTACAGGGGGTTGGAGACCCAGTACTTC.

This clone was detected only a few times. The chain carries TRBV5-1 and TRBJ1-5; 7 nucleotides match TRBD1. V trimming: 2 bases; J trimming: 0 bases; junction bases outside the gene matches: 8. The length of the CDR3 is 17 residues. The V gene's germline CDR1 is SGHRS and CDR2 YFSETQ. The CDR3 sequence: CASSFPDRPYSNQPQHF. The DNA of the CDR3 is TGCGCCAGCAGCTTCCCGGACAGGCCTTATAGCAATCAGCCCCAGCATTTT.

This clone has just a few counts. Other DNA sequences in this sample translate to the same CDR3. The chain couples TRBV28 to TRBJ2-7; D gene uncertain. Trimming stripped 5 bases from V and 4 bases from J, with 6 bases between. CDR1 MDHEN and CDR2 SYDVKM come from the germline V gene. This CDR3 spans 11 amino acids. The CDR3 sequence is CASSRSYEQYF. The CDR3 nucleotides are TGTGCCAGCAGTCGGAGTTACGAGCAGTACTTC.

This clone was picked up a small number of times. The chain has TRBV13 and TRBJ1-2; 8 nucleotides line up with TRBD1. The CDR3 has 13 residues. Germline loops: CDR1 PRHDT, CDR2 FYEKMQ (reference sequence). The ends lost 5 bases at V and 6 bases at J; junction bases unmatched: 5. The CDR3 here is CASSGDRHDGYTF. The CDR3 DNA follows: TGTGCCAGCAGCGGGGACAGGCATGATGGCTACACCTTC.

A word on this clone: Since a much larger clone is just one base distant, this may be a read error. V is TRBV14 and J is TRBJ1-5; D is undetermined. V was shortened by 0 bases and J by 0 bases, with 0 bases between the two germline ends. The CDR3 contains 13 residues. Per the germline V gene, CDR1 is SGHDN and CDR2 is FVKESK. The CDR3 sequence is CASSQDSNQPQHF. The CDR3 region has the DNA TGTGCCAGCAGCCAAGATAGCAATCAGCCCCAGCATTTT.

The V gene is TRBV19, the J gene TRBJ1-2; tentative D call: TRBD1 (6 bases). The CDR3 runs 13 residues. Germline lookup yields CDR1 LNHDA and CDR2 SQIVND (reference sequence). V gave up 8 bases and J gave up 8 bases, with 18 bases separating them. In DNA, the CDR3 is TGTGCCAGTTTTTCCTCGTGGGGGGGCGGCTACACCTTC. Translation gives CASFSSWGGGYTF.

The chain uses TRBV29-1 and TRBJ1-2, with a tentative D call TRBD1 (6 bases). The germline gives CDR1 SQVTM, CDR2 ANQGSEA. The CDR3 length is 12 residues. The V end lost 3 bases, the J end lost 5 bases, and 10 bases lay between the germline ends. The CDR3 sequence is CSVDTGMYGYTF. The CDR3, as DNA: TGCAGCGTTGACACAGGGATGTATGGCTACACCTTC.

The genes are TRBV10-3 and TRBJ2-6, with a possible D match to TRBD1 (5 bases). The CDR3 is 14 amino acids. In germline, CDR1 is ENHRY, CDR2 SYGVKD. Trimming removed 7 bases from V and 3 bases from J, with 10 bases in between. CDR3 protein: CAINEDSGANVLTF. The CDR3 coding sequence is TGTGCCATCAACGAAGACAGTGGGGCCAACGTCCTGACTTTC.

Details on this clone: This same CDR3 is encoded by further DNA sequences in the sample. For the CDR3, the DNA is TGTGCCAGCAGCTTCGGGACAGGAACCTACGAGCAGTACTTC. Its protein product is CASSFGTGTYEQYF. The chain couples TRBV7-6 to TRBJ2-7; 8 nucleotides align to TRBD1. The CDR3 sequence is 14 residues long. The germline V gene encodes CDR1 SGHVS and CDR2 FNYEAQ. V shed 3 bases, J shed 2 bases, and the junction held 3 bases outside the gene matches.

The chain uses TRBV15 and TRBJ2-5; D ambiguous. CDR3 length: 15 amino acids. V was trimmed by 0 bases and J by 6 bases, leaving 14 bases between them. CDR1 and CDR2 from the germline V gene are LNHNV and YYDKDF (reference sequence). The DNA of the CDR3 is TGTGCCACCAGCAGAGATTCGGATGTAGGACAGACCCAGTACTTC. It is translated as CATSRDSDVGQTQYF.